Listed here are 3 T cell receptor beta chains from one sample, sequenced in a study of blood T cell repertoires in COVID-19. This table comes from immunoSEQ multiplex PCR, and its TCRdb copy is limited to in-frame clones, with some not included. The table has around 95,000 clones, 81% seen once. Sample: peripheral blood. The receptors were gathered from a woman older than 75 with acute or convalescent COVID-19.

The gene calls are TRBV7-3 and TRBJ1-2; D gene unclear. Germline V gene sequence: CDR1 SGHTA, CDR2 FQGTGA. Trimming stripped 0 bases from V and 2 bases from J, with 10 bases between. The CDR3 runs to 15 residues. CDR3 protein: CASSLTGSGNYGYTF. The CDR3 region has the DNA TGTGCCAGCAGCTTAACGGGGTCGGGGAACTATGGCTACACCTTC.

The V gene is TRBV19, the J gene TRBJ2-4; 8 positions match TRBD2. Germline V gene lookup returns CDR1 LNHDA and CDR2 SQIVND (reference sequence). The CDR3 has 14 amino acids. V gave up 3 bases and J gave up 7 bases; unmatched junction bases: 5. CDR3 coding DNA: TGTGCCAGTAGTATCCGGGGGGGGCCGAACATTCAGTACTTC. Its translation is CASSIRGGPNIQYF.

The chain is built from TRBV28 and TRBJ1-4; D ambiguous. Between the trimmed V and J ends, which lost 6 bases and 7 bases, there was a span of 12 bases. CDR3 length equals 13 residues. Looked up from germline, CDR1 is MDHEN and CDR2 is SYDVKM. CDR3: CASSPERVEKLFF. In DNA form, the CDR3 reads TGTGCCAGCAGCCCTGAGAGGGTTGAAAAACTGTTTTTT.